Sequencing of this T cell receptor beta chain was carried out in a study of a mutant IDH1 vaccine in newly diagnosed glioma. As for the study in general: Either 4-6 weeks after radiotherapy alone or alongside temozolomide, vaccination was begun. Treatment recipients were approximately 62% male and around 38% female, and their mean age was roughly 40 years. Patients were pretreated with radiotherapy, temozolomide, or both, mostly both.

This clone was seen a single time. Its antigen is as yet unknown. Specified time point: week 5, during vaccination. Alongside topical imiquimod, each dose of vaccine comprised 300 ug of mutant IDH1 20-mer peptide. General study findings and limits: Most patients, 85% to 95%, showed vaccine-induced immune responses.

Germline loops: CDR1 SGHRS, CDR2 YFSETQ. The CDR3 has 15 residues. The J segment lost 8 bases and the V segment lost 0 bases, leaving 5 bases of the junction unmatched. Using immunoSEQ multiplex PCR, the repertoire was profiled, and TCRdb retains in-frame clones only, with some absent. The sample shows tens of thousands of clones, 91% of them seen only once. Sequenced here: PBMCs, sampled from a glioma patient whose treatment included an IDH1 peptide vaccine. This TCR was recovered from a woman in her forties or fifties with glioma. This chain joins TRBV5-1 and TRBJ2-1; 10 bases agree with TRBD1. CDR3 protein: CASSLGQGAPDEQFF. The CDR3 DNA sequence: TGCGCCAGCAGCTTGGGACAGGGGGCGCCGGATGAGCAGTTCTTC.